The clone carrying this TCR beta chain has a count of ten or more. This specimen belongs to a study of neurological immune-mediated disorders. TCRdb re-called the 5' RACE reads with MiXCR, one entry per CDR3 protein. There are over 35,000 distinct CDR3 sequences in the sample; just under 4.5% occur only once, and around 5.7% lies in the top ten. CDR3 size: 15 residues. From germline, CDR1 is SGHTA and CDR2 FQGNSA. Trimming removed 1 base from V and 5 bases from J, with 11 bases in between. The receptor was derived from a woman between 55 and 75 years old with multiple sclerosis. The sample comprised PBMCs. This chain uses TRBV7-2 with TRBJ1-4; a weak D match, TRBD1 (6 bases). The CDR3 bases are TGTGCCAGCAGCTTAGGGGCAGGGGAGAATGAAAAACTGTTTTTT. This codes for CASSLGAGENEKLFF.